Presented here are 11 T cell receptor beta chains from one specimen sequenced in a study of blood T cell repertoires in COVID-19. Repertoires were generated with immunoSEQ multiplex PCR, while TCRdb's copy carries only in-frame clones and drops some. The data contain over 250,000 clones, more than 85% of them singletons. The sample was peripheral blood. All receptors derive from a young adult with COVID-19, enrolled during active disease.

The CDR3 loop is CASHPEGQGALRPSYEQFF. The CDR3 region has the DNA TGTGCCAGCCACCCGGAGGGACAGGGGGCTCTGAGACCTAGCTATGAGCAGTTCTTC. This rearrangement joins TRBV9 to TRBJ2-1, with 12 nucleotides matching TRBD1. CDR1 SGDLS and CDR2 YYNGEE come from the germline V gene. Trimming removed 7 bases from V and 8 bases from J; junction bases left unmatched: 22. CDR3 length: 19 residues.

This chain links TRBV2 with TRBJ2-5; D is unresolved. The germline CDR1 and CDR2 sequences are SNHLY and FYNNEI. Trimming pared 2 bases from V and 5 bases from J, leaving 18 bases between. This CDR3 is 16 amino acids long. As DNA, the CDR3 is TGTGCCAGCAGTGAACGGTCCCAGGTCTCGATGGAGACCCAGTACTTC. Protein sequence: CASSERSQVSMETQYF.

The CDR3: CATSDKTGHAGNTIYF. The DNA of the CDR3 is TGTGCCACCAGTGACAAAACAGGGCACGCTGGAAACACCATATATTTT. V usage is TRBV24-1 and J usage is TRBJ1-3, with D tentatively TRBD1 (6 bases). The CDR3 loop spans 16 amino acids. V shed 4 bases and J shed 2 bases, with 14 bases lying between them. Germline loops: CDR1 KGHDR, CDR2 SFDVKD.

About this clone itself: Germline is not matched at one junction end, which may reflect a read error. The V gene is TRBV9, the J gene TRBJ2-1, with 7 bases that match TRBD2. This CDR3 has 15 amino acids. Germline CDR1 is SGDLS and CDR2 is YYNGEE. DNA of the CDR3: TGCGCCAGCAGCGTAGATCCCAGCGGGGCCAGGGAGCAGTTCTTC. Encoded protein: CASSVDPSGAREQFF.

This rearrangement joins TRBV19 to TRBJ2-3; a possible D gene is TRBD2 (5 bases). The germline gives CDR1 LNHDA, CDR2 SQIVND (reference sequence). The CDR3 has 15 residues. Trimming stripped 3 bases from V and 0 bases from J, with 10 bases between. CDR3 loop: CASSMDSVSTDTQYF. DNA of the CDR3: TGTGCCAGTAGTATGGATAGCGTGAGCACAGATACGCAGTATTTT.

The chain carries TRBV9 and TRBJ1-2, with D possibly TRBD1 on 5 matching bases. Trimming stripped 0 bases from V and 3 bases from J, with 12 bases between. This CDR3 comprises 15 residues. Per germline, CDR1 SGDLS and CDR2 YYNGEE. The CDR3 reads CASSVGGAGDYGYTF. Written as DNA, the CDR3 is TGTGCCAGCAGCGTAGGTGGGGCGGGGGACTATGGCTACACCTTC. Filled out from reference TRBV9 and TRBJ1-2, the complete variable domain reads DSGVTQTPKHLITATGQRVTLRCSPRSGDLSVYWYQQSLDQGLQFLIQYYNGEERAKGNILERFSAQQFPDLHSELNLSSLELGDSALYFCASSVGGAGDYGYTFGSGTRLTVV.

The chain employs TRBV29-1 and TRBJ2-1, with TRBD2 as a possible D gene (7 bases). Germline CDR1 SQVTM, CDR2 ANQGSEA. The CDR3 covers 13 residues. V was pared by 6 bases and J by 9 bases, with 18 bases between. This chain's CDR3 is CSVDLGGAGEQFF. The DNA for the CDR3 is TGCAGCGTCGACTTAGGGGGGGCTGGTGAGCAGTTCTTC.

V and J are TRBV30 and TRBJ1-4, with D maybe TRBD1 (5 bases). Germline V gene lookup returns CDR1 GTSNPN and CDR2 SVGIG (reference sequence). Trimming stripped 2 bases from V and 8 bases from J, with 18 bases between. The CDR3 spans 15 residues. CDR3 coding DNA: TGTGCCTGGAGTAGCCTACGAGGACAAGGGGAAAAACTGTTTTTT. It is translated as CAWSSLRGQGEKLFF.

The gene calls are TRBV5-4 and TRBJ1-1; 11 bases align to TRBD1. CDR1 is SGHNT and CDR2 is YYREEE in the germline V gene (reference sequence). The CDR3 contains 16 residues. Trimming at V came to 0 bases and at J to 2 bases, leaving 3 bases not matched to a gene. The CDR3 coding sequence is TGTGCCAGCAGCTTGGGCGGGACAGGGGGAAACACTGAAGCTTTCTTT. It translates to CASSLGGTGGNTEAFF.

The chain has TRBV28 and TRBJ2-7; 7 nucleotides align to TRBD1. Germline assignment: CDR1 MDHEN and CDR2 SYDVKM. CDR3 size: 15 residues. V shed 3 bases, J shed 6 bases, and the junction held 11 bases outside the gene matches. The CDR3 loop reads CASSFRDRPFSEQYF. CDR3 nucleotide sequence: TGTGCCAGCAGTTTCAGGGACAGACCTTTCTCCGAGCAGTACTTC.

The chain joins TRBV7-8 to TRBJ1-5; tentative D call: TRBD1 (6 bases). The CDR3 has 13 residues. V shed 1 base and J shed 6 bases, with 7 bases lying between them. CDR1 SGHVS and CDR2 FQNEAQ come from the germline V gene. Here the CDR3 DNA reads TGTGCCAGCAGCTTAGGACAGGCTCAGCCCCAGCATTTT. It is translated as CASSLGQAQPQHF.